The 11 T cell receptor beta chains listed next were all sequenced from one sample in a study of early T cells in non-severe SARS-CoV-2 infection. From the 5' RACE reads, TCRdb called clonotypes with MiXCR, one entry per CDR3 protein. In the table there are 59,000 or so distinct CDR3 sequences, roughly 12% of which are singletons. The input for sequencing was whole blood, taken at baseline. The receptors were sampled from an adult who was a healthcare worker with PCR-confirmed SARS-CoV-2 infection or an uninfected control (not recorded which).

This chain joins TRBV20-1 and TRBJ1-2; 7 bases agree with TRBD1. The germline V gene has CDR1 DFQATT and CDR2 SNEGSKA (reference sequence). This CDR3 is built from 12 residues. Trimming took 5 bases from V and 4 from J; bases not matched to a gene: 4. The CDR3 nucleotides are TGCAGTGCTTGGGACAGCCGCTATGGCTACACCTTC. Amino acid sequence: CSAWDSRYGYTF.

V usage is TRBV27 and J usage is TRBJ2-3; D unclear. The V end was cut by 6 bases, the J end by 3 bases, with 7 bases between. The CDR3 totals 12 residues. Germline CDR1 MNHEY, CDR2 SMNVEV (reference sequence). The CDR3 bases are TGTGCCAGCAGGCCTGGGACAGATACGCAGTATTTT. Protein sequence: CASRPGTDTQYF.

This clonotype was seen only a few times. The chain joins TRBV5-6 to TRBJ2-1; D remains ambiguous. V was shortened by 0 bases and J by 6 bases, with 7 bases between the two germline ends. The CDR3 is made up of 13 amino acids. CDR1 SGHDT and CDR2 YYEEEE come from the germline V gene. CDR3 protein: CASSLVNSNEQFF. DNA for the CDR3: TGTGCCAGCAGCTTGGTCAACAGCAATGAGCAGTTCTTC.

The CDR3 sequence: CSAVARTSGAYEQYF. CDR3 bases: TGCAGTGCCGTAGCCCGGACTAGCGGTGCCTACGAGCAGTACTTC. This rearrangement joins TRBV20-1 to TRBJ2-7, with TRBD2 identical over 10 bases. Germline CDR1 and CDR2: DFQATT and SNEGSKA (reference sequence). This CDR3 comprises 15 residues. Germline trimming cut 6 bases from V and 2 bases from J; bases unmatched to any gene: 10.

This clonotype has just a few counts. The chain has TRBV15 and TRBJ2-5; possible D gene TRBD2, 6 bases. The germline CDR1 and CDR2 sequences are LNHNV and YYDKDF (reference sequence). The CDR3 covers 17 residues. Trimming removed 0 bases from V and 7 bases from J, with 21 bases in between. In DNA form, the CDR3 reads TGTGCCACCAGCAGAGATCCCCTTGGCGAGCCGGGAGCGACCCAGTACTTC. This encodes CATSRDPLGEPGATQYF.

In its sample, this clonotype was seen many times. The V and J genes are TRBV6-2 or TRBV6-3 and TRBJ1-5, with D possibly TRBD1 on 5 matching bases. Per the germline V gene, CDR1 is MNHEY and CDR2 is SVGEGT. The CDR3 has 16 residues. The V and J ends lost 5 bases and 1 base respectively, with 15 bases between them. CDR3 bases: TGTGCCAGCAGTCCGCTTGAAGGGGTAAGCAATCAGCCCCAGCATTTT. As protein: CASSPLEGVSNQPQHF.

The table lists this clonotype with many counts. The CDR3 bases are TGTGCCAGTAGGGCGGGGGCTTATGAAAAACTGTTTTTT. It is translated as CASRAGAYEKLFF. The chain employs TRBV27 and TRBJ1-4; the D gene is possibly TRBD1 (6 bases). The CDR3 loop spans 13 amino acids. The V gene's germline CDR1 is MNHEY and CDR2 SMNVEV (reference sequence). Trimming took off 9 bases at V and 6 bases at J, with 14 bases between the two ends. Full variable domain (remainder filled in from reference TRBV27 and TRBJ1-4): EAQVTQNPRYLITVTGKKLTVTCSQNMNHEYMSWYRQDPGLGLRQIYYSMNVEVTDKGDVPEGYKVSRKEKRNFPLILESPSPNQTSLYFCASRAGAYEKLFFGSGTQLSVL.

Many counts were recorded for this clonotype. The rearrangement joins TRBV6-4 to TRBJ2-3; no definite D call. The CDR3 runs 13 residues. Per germline, CDR1 MRHNA and CDR2 SNTAGT. V was clipped by 0 bases and J by 2 bases, with 3 bases between them. The CDR3 sequence is CASSDSDTDTQYF. The CDR3 coding sequence is TGTGCCAGCAGTGACTCGGACACAGATACGCAGTATTTT.

The CDR3 DNA is TGTGCCAGCAGGGCAGGGGGCTATGGTGCTGAAGCTTTCTTT. Translating it yields CASRAGGYGAEAFF. This chain links TRBV12-3 or TRBV12-4 with TRBJ1-1; TRBD1 matches at 8 bases. With 6 bases clipped from V and 6 bases from J, the junction kept 9 bases outside the gene matches. CDR3 size: 14 residues.

This clonotype was seen at least ten times. The chain combines TRBV7-2 with TRBJ1-6, with a tentative D call TRBD1 (5 bases). Trimming cost V 1 base and J 10 bases, with 11 bases left between them. The CDR3 runs 14 residues. CDR1 and CDR2 from the germline V gene are SGHTA and FQGNSA. The CDR3 here is CASSLVGGLSPLHF. CDR3 nucleotide sequence: TGTGCCAGCAGCTTAGTTGGGGGTCTATCACCCCTCCACTTT.

This clonotype was detected many times. The genes are TRBV4-3 and TRBJ1-1; D possibly corresponds to TRBD1 (5 bases). Germline values: CDR1 LGHNA, CDR2 YSLEER. CDR3 length: 15 residues. The ends were cut back, 1 base at V and 0 bases at J, with 9 bases in the middle. CDR3 region: CASSQVDRVNTEAFF. The CDR3 DNA reads TGCGCCAGCAGCCAAGTCGACAGAGTGAACACTGAAGCTTTCTTT.